The 15 T cell receptor beta chains in this list originate from one sample, sequenced in a study of Tregs in tolerant kidney transplant recipients. The nonmyeloablative bone marrow transplants came from related graft donors, with transient mixed chimerism. TCRdb keeps only in-frame clones here, not all; method: immunoSEQ multiplex PCR. Its clone listing holds over 14,000 clones. Sequenced material: CD4+ T cells from blood (PBMCs), taken 12 months after the transplant. Receptors were obtained from a human patient who received a combined kidney and bone marrow transplant. The T cells may come from the graft donor.

As for this clone: The CDR3 end falls 3 residues outside the read, so it is completed with the germline J gene. This chain uses TRBV7-3 with TRBJ1-2, with D uncertain. CDR3 length: 16 residues. Germline V gene sequence: CDR1 SGHTA, CDR2 FQGTGA. CDR3 DNA, as far as it was read: TGTGCCAGCAGCTTTGGAGCGGGAGTGAGAACTAATGAG. This gives the protein CASSFGAGVRTNE. The whole CDR3 region reads CASSFGAGVRTNEYTF.

Worth noting for this clone: From the germline J gene comes the end of the CDR3, since the read stops 3 residues before it. V is TRBV2 and J is TRBJ2-4, with D possibly TRBD2 on 5 matching bases. Germline V gene lookup returns CDR1 SNHLY and CDR2 FYNNEI. The CDR3 length is 13 residues. V lost 7 bases, J lost 2 bases, and 9 bases lay in between. Partial CDR3 DNA: TGTGCCAGCATCGGGGAAACCAAAAACATT. Its translation is CASIGETKNI. The whole CDR3 sequence is CASIGETKNIQYF.

Concerning this clone: The sequence runs out 3 residues before the end of the CDR3; the remainder is reconstructed from the germline J gene. The chain couples TRBV30 to TRBJ1-5; 7 nucleotides line up with TRBD1. Germline V gene lookup returns CDR1 GTSNPN and CDR2 SVGIG (reference sequence). Unmatched junction bases numbered 8, after V lost 3 bases and J lost 6 bases. The CDR3 is 14 residues long. This CDR3 reads CAWREQGTGQPQHF. CDR3 DNA (partial): TGTGCCTGGAGGGAACAGGGGACGGGTCAGCCC.

Comments on this clone: The read gets to within 3 residues of the CDR3 end, and the germline J gene fills in the rest. This chain uses TRBV6-4 with TRBJ2-5; 10 nucleotides match TRBD2. In germline, CDR1 is MRHNA, CDR2 SNTAGT. The CDR3 is 15 amino acids. Losses at the gene ends were 5 bases for V and 5 bases for J; bases not matched to a gene: 8. The CDR3: CASSPSSGRVETQYF. The sequenced CDR3 bases are TGTGCCAGCAGTCCCTCTAGCGGGAGAGTCGAGACC.

Considering frequency, this clone is medium-sized. The read is 3 residues too short to cover the CDR3 end, so that end is filled in from the germline J gene. This chain links TRBV29-1 with TRBJ2-1; 9 bases agree with TRBD1. The germline V gene encodes CDR1 SQVTM and CDR2 ANQGSEA. The CDR3 covers 14 residues. Losses at the gene ends were 7 bases for V and 9 bases for J; bases not matched to a gene: 13. The sequenced CDR3 bases are TGCAGCGGGGACGGGACAGGGAACGGGGGTGAG. Residues: CSGDGTGNGGE. In full, the CDR3 is CSGDGTGNGGEQFF.

On this clone: The read gets to within 3 residues of the CDR3 end, and the germline J gene fills in the rest. The gene calls are TRBV19 and TRBJ2-3; tentative D call: TRBD1 (5 bases). With 6 bases removed from V and 2 bases from J, the gap between germline ends came to 9 bases. The CDR3 consists of 13 residues. Germline CDR1 and CDR2: LNHDA and SQIVND (reference sequence). The DNA read from the CDR3 is TGTGCCAGTAGCCGCAGGGACACAGATACG. Translating it yields CASSRRDTDT. The full CDR3 sequence reads CASSRRDTDTQYF.

The sequenced CDR3 bases are TGTGCCAGCAGCTTAGGCGGGGCGCGGGGCAATCAGCCC. Translated: CASSLGGARGNQP. The whole CDR3 protein reads CASSLGGARGNQPQHF. J is TRBJ1-5 and V is TRBV7-8, with TRBD1 as a possible D gene (5 bases). The read finishes 3 residues shy of the CDR3 end, and the germline J gene is used to complete it. Per germline, CDR1 SGHVS and CDR2 FQNEAQ. V was pared by 1 base and J by 2 bases, with 12 bases between. The CDR3 is made up of 16 amino acids.

Comments on this clone: The read ends 3 residues early relative to the CDR3; the germline J gene fills the gap. The genes are TRBV7-2 and TRBJ1-1; 9 bases are shared with TRBD1. Looked up from germline, CDR1 is SGHTA and CDR2 is FQGNSA. There are 13 residues in the CDR3. The V segment lost 10 bases and the J segment 4 bases; nucleotides outside the gene matches: 7. The CDR3 protein is CATAGQGGTEAFF. CDR3 DNA, as far as it was read: TGTGCCACCGCGGGACAGGGCGGCACTGAA. The variable domain in full, with the rest retrieved from reference TRBV7-2 and TRBJ1-1, is GAGVSQSPSNKVTEKGKDVELRCDPISGHTALYWYRQSLGQGLEFLIYFQGNSAPDKSGLPSDRFSAERTGGSVSTLTIQRTQQEDSAVYLCATAGQGGTEAFFGQGTRLTVV.

For this clone: One end of the junction is discordant with germline, which a read error may explain. Coverage ceases 3 residues before the CDR3 finishes, and the germline J gene fills in the end. The rearrangement links TRBV7-7 to TRBJ2-5; 13 nucleotides align to TRBD2. There are 16 residues in the CDR3. Per the germline V gene, CDR1 is SSHAT and CDR2 is FNYEAQ (reference sequence). The CDR3 DNA, read in part, is TGTGCTAGCAGCACCTCTCGACTAGCGGGAGGAGAGACC. Protein sequence: CASSTSRLAGGET. The full CDR3 is CASSTSRLAGGETQYF.

Concerning this clone itself: The read halts 3 residues ahead of the CDR3 end, with the missing end drawn from the germline J gene. V is TRBV29-1 and J is TRBJ1-1, with a tentative D call TRBD1 (5 bases). V was cut by 5 bases and J by 4 bases, with 20 bases left in between. CDR3 size: 15 residues. The germline V gene has CDR1 SQVTM and CDR2 ANQGSEA. The CDR3 loop is CSVYVPSGGFTEAFF. Partial CDR3 DNA: TGCAGCGTTTACGTTCCCAGCGGGGGGTTCACTGAA.

The covered CDR3 bases are TGTGCCAGCAGTTACTCGGCGGGAGGAGAGACC. Its translation is CASSYSAGGET. In full, the CDR3 is CASSYSAGGETQYF. The rearrangement uses TRBV6-2 or TRBV6-3 and TRBJ2-5; 8 bases align to TRBD2. The read terminates 3 residues ahead of where the CDR3 ends, so the germline J gene completes it. V lost 0 bases and J lost 4; bases outside the gene matches: 1. This CDR3 spans 14 amino acids. Germline V CDR1 and CDR2: MNHEY, SVGEGT.

Comments on this clone: The read ends 3 residues early relative to the CDR3; the germline J gene fills the gap. V usage is TRBV20-1 and J usage is TRBJ2-3; 10 bases are a match to TRBD2. This CDR3 spans 14 amino acids. Unmatched junction bases numbered 4, after V lost 3 bases and J lost 4 bases. Germline V gene sequence: CDR1 DFQATT, CDR2 SNEGSKA (reference sequence). CDR3: CSAREREGSDTQYF. The DNA read from the CDR3 is TGCAGTGCTAGGGAGCGGGAGGGCTCAGATACG.

About this clone itself: The read terminates 3 residues before the CDR3 end, so the remaining end is supplied by the germline J gene. This chain joins TRBV6-2 or TRBV6-3 and TRBJ2-7; 9 nucleotides line up with TRBD2. J was trimmed by 1 base and V by 6 bases; bases with no gene match: 7. This CDR3 spans 15 amino acids. Germline lookup yields CDR1 MNHEY and CDR2 SVGEGT. CDR3 DNA (partial): TGTGCCAGCAGAAACACGGGACTAGCATCCTACGAG. It codes for CASRNTGLASYE. The entire CDR3 is CASRNTGLASYEQYF.

Regarding this clone: The read ends 3 residues shy of where the CDR3 ends; the end is completed using the germline J gene. V and J are TRBV6-9 and TRBJ1-5; unclear D gene. The CDR3 contains 14 residues. Trimming removed 9 bases at V and 0 bases at J, with 12 bases between. Germline V lookup: CDR1 MNHGY, CDR2 SVAAGI. CDR3: CASYFGGSNQPQHF. The sequenced part of the CDR3 DNA is TGTGCCAGTTACTTCGGTGGTAGCAATCAGCCC.

This clone is classed as medium-sized by frequency. The read ends 3 residues before the CDR3 terminus; that terminus is restored from the germline J gene. The chain employs TRBV5-4 and TRBJ1-1; 8 bases match TRBD1. CDR3 length: 13 residues. V shed 3 bases and J 7 bases; nucleotides not matched to a gene: 5. Germline V CDR1 and CDR2: SGHNT, YYREEE (reference sequence). CDR3 loop: CASSSRDRREAFF. The covered CDR3 bases are TGTGCCAGCAGCTCCCGGGACAGGCGTGAA.